This T cell receptor beta chain was recovered during a study of CD8+CD57+ T cells in acquired aplastic anemia. General study results and limits: CD8+ Simpson's diversity in patients was not significantly different from that in controls.

Germline loops: CDR1 MGHDK, CDR2 SYGVNS. CDR3 length equals 18 residues. Profiling of TCR beta VDJ combinations and CDR3 sequences used genomic DNA as template. A single record per CDR3 protein comes from TCRdb applying MiXCR to the reads. In the table there are 250,000 to 350,000 distinct CDR3 sequences, 50% to 70% of which are singletons. Concerning this clonotype itself: Its specificity is unknown. The junction departs from germline at one end; a sequencing error may be responsible.

The receptor was isolated from a human donor with severe aplastic anemia or a healthy control (not recorded which). The chain joins TRBV25-1 to TRBJ2-1; D might be TRBD2 (6 bases). Specimen: sorted CD4+, CD8+, or CD8+CD57+ T cells (not recorded which) from PBMCs. CDR3 DNA sequence: TGTGCCGGCAGTGGGACCGTAGCGGACTCGAGCTCCTACAATGAGCAGTTCTTC. The encoded protein is CAGSGTVADSSSYNEQFF.